A selection of T cell receptor beta chains follows, all from one sample in a study of cytomegalovirus exposure and HLA in healthy donors. The method was immunoSEQ multiplex PCR; TCRdb's version includes in-frame clones alone and lacks a portion of them. The data contain 210,000 or so clones, 76% of them seen just once; the ten biggest clones take up 0.63%. The sequenced material came from PBMCs. The receptor set was obtained from a man between 18 and 35 years old in good health and CMV-seronegative. Both conserved end residues are part of each CDR3. The D gene is left open where the match is weak. Rows may omit the clone size; those that give it use once, few, many or a size class.

V: TRBV2; J: TRBJ2-1; D: .; size: .; DNA: TGTGCCAGCAATCTCCCCTCCGATGAGCAGTTCTTC; CDR3: CASNLPSDEQFF
V: TRBV10-1; J: TRBJ2-7; D: .; size: .; DNA: TGCGCCAGCACAAAAGAAACCGGGACACTAACCTACGAGCAGTACTTC; CDR3: CASTKETGTLTYEQYF
V: TRBV5-1; J: TRBJ2-3; D: TRBD2; size: few; DNA: TGCGCCAGCAGCTTTGTCCTAGCGGGAGGAACAGATACGCAGTATTTT; CDR3: CASSFVLAGGTDTQYF
V: TRBV27; J: TRBJ2-7; D: TRBD1; size: few; DNA: TGTGCCAGCAGTCCAGGGGGCCTCTACGAGCAGTACTTC; CDR3: CASSPGGLYEQYF
V: TRBV6-6; J: TRBJ1-1; D: .; size: .; DNA: TGTGCCAGCAGCCCGGAGGCGGCCACTGAAGCTTTCTTT; CDR3: CASSPEAATEAFF
V: TRBV5-5; J: TRBJ1-2; D: TRBD1; size: few; DNA: TGTGCCAGCAGCTTGGAGCCTGGACAGGGTACCTATGGCTACACCTTC; CDR3: CASSLEPGQGTYGYTF
V: TRBV9; J: TRBJ2-3; D: .; size: .; DNA: TGTGCCAGCAGCGTCGAAGGACGGGGGAGCACAGATACGCAGTATTTT; CDR3: CASSVEGRGSTDTQYF
V: TRBV6-5; J: TRBJ1-1; D: TRBD1; size: few; DNA: TGTGCCAGCAGTCAGATTACAGGGGGCACTGAAGCTTTCTTT; CDR3: CASSQITGGTEAFF
V: TRBV9; J: TRBJ2-7; D: .; size: .; DNA: TGTGCCAGCAGCGTCGACGGGAGCTCCTACGAGCAGTACTTC; CDR3: CASSVDGSSYEQYF
V: TRBV7-9; J: TRBJ2-1; D: TRBD2; size: .; DNA: TGTGCCAGCAGCTTCAGGGCCAGCGGGAGGTACAATGAGCAGTTCTTC; CDR3: CASSFRASGRYNEQFF
V: TRBV4-1; J: TRBJ2-5; D: .; size: .; DNA: TGCGCCAGCAGCCAAGGGCCCGGGGTGGAGACCCAGTACTTC; CDR3: CASSQGPGVETQYF
V: TRBV11-3; J: TRBJ2-3; D: .; size: .; DNA: TGTGCCAGCACGCCCGGAGGAGATACGCAGTATTTT; CDR3: CASTPGGDTQYF
V: TRBV5-6; J: TRBJ1-1; D: .; size: .; DNA: TGTGCCAGCAGCTTGGCAGGCGAATCAGTCGCTTTCTTT; CDR3: CASSLAGESVAFF
V: TRBV4-2; J: TRBJ2-7; D: .; size: .; DNA: TGTGCCAGGGCAATGACCAGGGCAGCCGAGCAGTACTTC; CDR3: CARAMTRAAEQYF
V: TRBV28; J: TRBJ1-4; D: TRBD1; size: .; DNA: TGTGCCAGCAGTCCCCGGACAGGGCTCATGTGGGAACTGTTTTTT; CDR3: CASSPRTGLMWELFF
V: TRBV28; J: TRBJ1-6; D: .; size: .; DNA: TGTGCCAGCAGCCCTACGGAGAGTAATTCACCCCTCCACTTT; CDR3: CASSPTESNSPLHF
V: TRBV4-2; J: TRBJ1-1; D: .; size: few; DNA: TGTGCCAGCACAACCGGGACTAACACTGAAGCTTTCTTT; CDR3: CASTTGTNTEAFF
V: TRBV28; J: TRBJ1-2; D: .; size: .; DNA: TGTGCCAGCAGGCCCGCGGGGGCCGGCTATGGCTACACCTTC; CDR3: CASRPAGAGYGYTF
V: TRBV2; J: TRBJ2-7; D: .; size: .; DNA: TGTGCCAGCAAGGTCCTCGGGATCTACGAGCAGTACTTC; CDR3: CASKVLGIYEQYF
V: TRBV7-8; J: TRBJ2-7; D: .; size: .; DNA: TGTGCCAGCAGCTTACCCCCGGGGAACTACGAGCAGTACTTC; CDR3: CASSLPPGNYEQYF
V: TRBV7-3; J: TRBJ2-7; D: TRBD1; size: once; DNA: TGTGCCAGCAGCCCGGGACAGGGGCGCTCCTACGAGCAGTACTTC; CDR3: CASSPGQGRSYEQYF
V: TRBV2; J: TRBJ1-5; D: .; size: .; DNA: TGTGCCAGCCTGGGGGCGGGGGCGTCACTCAATCAGCCCCAGCATTTT; CDR3: CASLGAGASLNQPQHF
V: TRBV11-2; J: TRBJ2-7; D: TRBD2; size: .; DNA: TGTGCCAGCCGCGGGGGGGCGCTTCTATACGAGCAGTACTTC; CDR3: CASRGGALLYEQYF
V: TRBV9; J: TRBJ2-2; D: TRBD2; size: .; DNA: TGTGCCAGCAGCGTACTAGCGGAAGGACCCGGGGAGCTGTTTTTT; CDR3: CASSVLAEGPGELFF
V: TRBV18; J: TRBJ2-3; D: .; size: few; DNA: TGTGCCAGCTCACCACCAAATCTAGATACGCAGTATTTT; CDR3: CASSPPNLDTQYF
V: TRBV6-1; J: TRBJ1-2; D: .; size: .; DNA: TGTGCCAGCAGTGAACGGGGTGGGTATGGCTACACCTTC; CDR3: CASSERGGYGYTF
V: TRBV28; J: TRBJ1-2; D: TRBD1; size: .; DNA: TGTGCCAGCAGTTCTCAGACAGGGAGAGCGGGTGGCTACACCTTC; CDR3: CASSSQTGRAGGYTF
V: TRBV7-9; J: TRBJ2-7; D: TRBD1; size: .; DNA: TGTGCCAGCAGGCCACAGGGGCCCTACGAGCAGTACTTC; CDR3: CASRPQGPYEQYF
V: TRBV29-1; J: TRBJ1-4; D: TRBD1; size: .; DNA: TGCAGCGTTCCCGGGACAGAGAGTGCAACTAATGAAAAACTGTTTTTT; CDR3: CSVPGTESATNEKLFF
V: TRBV14; J: TRBJ1-2; D: .; size: .; DNA: TGTGCCAGCAGCCAAGCGGGGACACGGTATGGCTACACCTTC; CDR3: CASSQAGTRYGYTF
V: TRBV30; J: TRBJ2-3; D: .; size: .; DNA: TGTGCCTGGAACAGGGCCACAGATACGCAGTATTTT; CDR3: CAWNRATDTQYF
V: TRBV6-5; J: TRBJ2-2; D: .; size: .; DNA: TGTGCCGGCAGTTACTACCTAGAGGGCACCGGGGAGCTGTTTTTT; CDR3: CAGSYYLEGTGELFF
V: TRBV4-1; J: TRBJ2-7; D: .; size: .; DNA: TGCGCCAGCAGCCAAGGTTTAGGGGAAGCCTACGAGCAGTACTTC; CDR3: CASSQGLGEAYEQYF
V: TRBV7-2; J: TRBJ2-5; D: .; size: .; DNA: TGTGCCAGCAGCTTAGAAGCACTATGGCTAGCGGAGACCCAGTACTTC; CDR3: CASSLEALWLAETQYF
V: TRBV2; J: TRBJ1-1; D: .; size: .; DNA: TGTGCCAGCAGTGATTCGGTGGGGGGGACTGAAGCTTTCTTT; CDR3: CASSDSVGGTEAFF
V: TRBV19; J: TRBJ1-1; D: .; size: .; DNA: TGTGCCAGTAGCCCTATACTGAACACTGAAGCTTTCTTT; CDR3: CASSPILNTEAFF
V: TRBV5-4; J: TRBJ1-4; D: TRBD1; size: .; DNA: TGTGCCAGCAGCTTGGACGGACAGGGAGGTGAAAAACTGTTTTTT; CDR3: CASSLDGQGGEKLFF
V: TRBV7-8; J: TRBJ2-7; D: .; size: few; DNA: TGTGCCAGCAGTTTAACAGGGTACCACGAGCAGTACTTC; CDR3: CASSLTGYHEQYF
V: TRBV27; J: TRBJ2-7; D: TRBD2; size: .; DNA: TGTGCCAGCAGTTTTACGAGCGGGGCAACCTACGAGCAGTACTTC; CDR3: CASSFTSGATYEQYF
V: TRBV9; J: TRBJ2-7; D: TRBD2; size: .; DNA: TGTGCCAGCAGCGTACTAGCGGGGGACTACGAGCAGTACTTC; CDR3: CASSVLAGDYEQYF
V: TRBV6-5; J: TRBJ1-2; D: .; size: .; DNA: TGTGCCAGCAGTTACGGGAGGGGTAGTTACTATGGCTACACCTTC; CDR3: CASSYGRGSYYGYTF
V: TRBV28; J: TRBJ1-5; D: .; size: .; DNA: TGTGCCAGCAGTTTAAGGGGAGGGGGCAATCAGCCCCAGCATTTT; CDR3: CASSLRGGGNQPQHF
V: TRBV5-1; J: TRBJ2-1; D: .; size: .; DNA: TGCGCCAGCAGCCAGGGGAACTACAATGAGCAGTTCTTC; CDR3: CASSQGNYNEQFF
V: TRBV6-1; J: TRBJ1-2; D: .; size: .; DNA: TGTGCCAGCACTCGAGAGCTTAACTATGGCTACACCTTC; CDR3: CASTRELNYGYTF
V: TRBV9; J: TRBJ2-1; D: TRBD2; size: once; DNA: TGTGCCAGCAGCGCACTAGCGGGAGGGAGTGAGCAGTTCTTC; CDR3: CASSALAGGSEQFF
V: TRBV5-1; J: TRBJ2-5; D: TRBD1; size: .; DNA: TGCGCCAGCAGCCTAGGACAGGGAATACAAGAGACCCAGTACTTC; CDR3: CASSLGQGIQETQYF
V: TRBV5-4; J: TRBJ2-1; D: TRBD2; size: few; DNA: TGTGCCAGCAGCTTCAGCGGGAGTGGAAATGAGCAGTTCTTC; CDR3: CASSFSGSGNEQFF
V: TRBV13; J: TRBJ2-7; D: .; size: few; DNA: TGTGCCAGCAGCTCCGACAGGCTATCCTACGAGCAGTACTTC; CDR3: CASSSDRLSYEQYF